This T cell receptor (beta chain) appears in the sequencing data of a study of Graves' ophthalmopathy and Graves' hyperthyroidism. Germline CDR1 reads GTSNPN; CDR2 reads SVGIG (reference sequence). V shed 5 bases, J shed 5 bases, and the junction held 5 bases outside the gene matches. The CDR3 totals 13 residues. This clonotype appeared many times. Its antigen is not identified. TCR beta CDR3 amplification used RNA transcripts. The library came from an HTBI-primed first-round RT-PCR and a second-round multiplex PCR. TCRdb re-called the multiplex PCR reads through MiXCR, storing one row per CDR3 protein. The sample records 400,000 to 500,000 distinct CDR3 sequences, 20% to 25% being singletons. Broader study findings: Blood also contained most of the expanded thyroid clonotypes above 0.001 frequency.

In this cohort's terms, stable hyperthyroidism meant no ophthalmopathy by 18 months of follow-up. What was sequenced was peripheral blood. The rearrangement links TRBV30 to TRBJ1-5, with 8 bases lining up with TRBD1. The source is a woman between 18 and 30 years old with stable Graves' hyperthyroidism. This CDR3 reads CAWGDRRDQPQHF. CDR3 bases: TGTGCCTGGGGGGACAGGAGGGATCAGCCCCAGCATTTT.